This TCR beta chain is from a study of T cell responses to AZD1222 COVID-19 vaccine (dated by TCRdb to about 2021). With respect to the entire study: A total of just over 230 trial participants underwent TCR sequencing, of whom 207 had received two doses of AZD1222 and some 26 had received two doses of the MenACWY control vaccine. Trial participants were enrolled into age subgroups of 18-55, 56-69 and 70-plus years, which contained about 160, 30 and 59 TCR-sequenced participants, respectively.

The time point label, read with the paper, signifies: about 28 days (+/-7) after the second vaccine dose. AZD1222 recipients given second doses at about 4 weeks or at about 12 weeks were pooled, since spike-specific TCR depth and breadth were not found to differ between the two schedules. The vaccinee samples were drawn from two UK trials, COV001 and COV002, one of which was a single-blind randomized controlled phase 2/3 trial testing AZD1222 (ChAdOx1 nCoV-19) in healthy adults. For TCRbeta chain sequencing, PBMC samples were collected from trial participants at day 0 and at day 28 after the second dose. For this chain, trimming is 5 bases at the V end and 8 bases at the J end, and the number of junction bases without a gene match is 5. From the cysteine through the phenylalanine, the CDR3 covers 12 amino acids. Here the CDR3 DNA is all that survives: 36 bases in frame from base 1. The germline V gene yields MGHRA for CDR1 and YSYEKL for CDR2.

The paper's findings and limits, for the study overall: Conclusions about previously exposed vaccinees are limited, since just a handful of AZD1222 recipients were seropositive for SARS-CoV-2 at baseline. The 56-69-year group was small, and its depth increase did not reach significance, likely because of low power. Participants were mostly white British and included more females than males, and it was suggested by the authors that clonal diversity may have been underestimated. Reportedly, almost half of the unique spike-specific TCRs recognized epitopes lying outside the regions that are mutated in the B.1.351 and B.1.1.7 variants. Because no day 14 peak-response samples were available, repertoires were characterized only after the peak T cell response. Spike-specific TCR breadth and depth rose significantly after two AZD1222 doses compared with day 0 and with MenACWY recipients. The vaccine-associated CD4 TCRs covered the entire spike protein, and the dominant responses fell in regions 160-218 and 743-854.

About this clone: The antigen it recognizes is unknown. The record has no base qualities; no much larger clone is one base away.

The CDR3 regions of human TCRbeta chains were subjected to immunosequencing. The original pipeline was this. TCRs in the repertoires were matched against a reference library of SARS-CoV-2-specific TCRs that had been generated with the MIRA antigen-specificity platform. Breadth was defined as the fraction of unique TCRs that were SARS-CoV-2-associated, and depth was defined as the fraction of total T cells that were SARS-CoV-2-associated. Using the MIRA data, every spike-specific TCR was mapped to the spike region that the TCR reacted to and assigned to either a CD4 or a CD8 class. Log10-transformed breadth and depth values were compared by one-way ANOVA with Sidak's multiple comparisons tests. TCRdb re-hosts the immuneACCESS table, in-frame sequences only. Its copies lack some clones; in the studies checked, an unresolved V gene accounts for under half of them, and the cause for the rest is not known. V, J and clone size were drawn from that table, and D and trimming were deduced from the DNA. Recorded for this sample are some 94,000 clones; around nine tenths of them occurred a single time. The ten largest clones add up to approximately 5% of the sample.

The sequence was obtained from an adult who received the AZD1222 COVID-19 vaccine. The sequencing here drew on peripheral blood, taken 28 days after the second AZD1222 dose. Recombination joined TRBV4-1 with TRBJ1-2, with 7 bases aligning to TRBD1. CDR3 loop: CASSSDRVGYTF. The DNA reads TGCGCCAGCAGCTCCGACAGGGTCGGCTACACCTTC.